This entry lists 2 T cell receptor beta chains sequenced from one sample in a study of cytomegalovirus exposure and HLA in healthy donors. PCR amplification relied on 60 Vbeta primers (plus 13 Jbeta primers). Profiling relied on immunoSEQ multiplex PCR, and the TCRdb table lists in-frame clones only, not all of them. The sample has 90,000 to 140,000 clones; 78% are singletons. The sequenced sample was PBMCs. The origin of the receptors is a male donor in good health and CMV-seronegative.

The rearrangement links TRBV2 to TRBJ2-6; TRBD1 matches at 9 bases. The CDR3 is 18 amino acids. Germline CDR1 is SNHLY and CDR2 is FYNNEI. V gave up 6 bases and J gave up 4 bases; unmatched junction bases: 13. The DNA for the CDR3 is TGTGCCAGCAGGGGGAGGGACAGGGTACCATCGGGGGCCAACGTCCTGACTTTC. Its protein product is CASRGRDRVPSGANVLTF.

The chain has TRBV30 and TRBJ2-3, with 7 bases matching TRBD1. The germline V gene has CDR1 GTSNPN and CDR2 SVGIG (reference sequence). The CDR3 loop spans 14 amino acids. The V and J ends lost 3 bases and 5 bases, in that order; junction bases with no gene match: 8. In nucleotides, the CDR3 is TGTGCCTGGAGAACAGGGGCCTTTGGAGATACGCAGTATTTT. Amino acid sequence: CAWRTGAFGDTQYF.